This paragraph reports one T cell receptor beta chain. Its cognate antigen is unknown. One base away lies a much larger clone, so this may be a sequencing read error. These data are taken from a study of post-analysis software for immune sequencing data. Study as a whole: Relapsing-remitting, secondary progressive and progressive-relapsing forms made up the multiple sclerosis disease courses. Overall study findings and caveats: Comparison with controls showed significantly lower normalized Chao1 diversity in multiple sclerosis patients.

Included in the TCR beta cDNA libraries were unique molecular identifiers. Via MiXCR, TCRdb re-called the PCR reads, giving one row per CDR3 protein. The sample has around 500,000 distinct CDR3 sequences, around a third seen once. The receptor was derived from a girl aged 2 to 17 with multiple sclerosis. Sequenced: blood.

CDR3 in amino acids: CASSLEDRTYEQFF. As DNA, the CDR3 is TGCGCCAGCAGCTTGGAGGACAGGACCTACGAGCAGTTCTTC. This chain connects TRBV5-1 to TRBJ2-1, with 7 bases fitting TRBD1. The length of the CDR3 is 14 residues. CDR1 and CDR2 from the germline V gene are SGHRS and YFSETQ. After removal of 0 bases from V and 10 bases from J, the junction contained 7 bases not matched to a gene.